The rows below give T cell receptor beta chains drawn from one sample of a study of control samples from healthy donors and cancer patients. Sequenced by immunoSEQ multiplex PCR; TCRdb stores in-frame clones only, minus some. The table records some 71,000 clones, about 92% of them present only once. Input material: PBMCs. The source of these receptors is a man aged 60-69 years with colorectal cancer. Each CDR3 is given with its conserved first and last residue. Fields, in order: V gene, clone size, D gene, J gene, CDR3 DNA, CDR3 protein. The D gene is left open where the match is weak. Clone size is given for some rows only: seen once, a few or many times, or a class if the clone is expanded.

V gene: TRBV4-1; clone size: .; D gene: TRBD2; J gene: TRBJ2-4; CDR3 DNA: TGCGCCAGCAGCAGAGAAGCGGGGGGACCCAAAAACATTCAGTACTTC; CDR3 protein: CASSREAGGPKNIQYF
V gene: TRBV5-1; clone size: .; D gene: TRBD2; J gene: TRBJ2-3; CDR3 DNA: TGCGCCAGCAGCTTGGGCGGGGGAGGCACAGATACGCAGTATTTT; CDR3 protein: CASSLGGGGTDTQYF
V gene: TRBV7-9; clone size: .; D gene: .; J gene: TRBJ2-1; CDR3 DNA: TGTGCCAGCAGCTTGGGAAACAATGAGCAGTTCTTC; CDR3 protein: CASSLGNNEQFF
V gene: TRBV21-1; clone size: few; D gene: .; J gene: TRBJ2-3; CDR3 DNA: TGTGCCAGCAGCATTACTAGCGGGAGTAGCACAGATACGCAGTATTTT; CDR3 protein: CASSITSGSSTDTQYF
V gene: TRBV5-5; clone size: medium-sized; D gene: TRBD2; J gene: TRBJ2-7; CDR3 DNA: TGTGCCAGCAGCATGCTACTAGCGGGGGCCTCTTACGAGCAGTACTTC; CDR3 protein: CASSMLLAGASYEQYF
V gene: TRBV4-3; clone size: .; D gene: .; J gene: TRBJ1-6; CDR3 DNA: TGCGCCAGCAGCCAAGAGTCGACCTTGGGGTCCTATAATTCACCCCTCCACTTT; CDR3 protein: CASSQESTLGSYNSPLHF
V gene: TRBV30; clone size: .; D gene: .; J gene: TRBJ2-5; CDR3 DNA: TGTGCCTGGCGGGGGCCGCAACAAGAGACCCAGTACTTC; CDR3 protein: CAWRGPQQETQYF
V gene: TRBV2; clone size: .; D gene: .; J gene: TRBJ1-3; CDR3 DNA: TGTGCCAGCAGTGTGGGAAACACCATATATTTT; CDR3 protein: CASSVGNTIYF
V gene: TRBV3-1/TRBV3-2; clone size: .; D gene: .; J gene: TRBJ1-2; CDR3 DNA: TGTGCCAGCAGCCAGACGGGAAACTATGGCTACACCTTC; CDR3 protein: CASSQTGNYGYTF
V gene: TRBV18; clone size: .; D gene: .; J gene: TRBJ2-7; CDR3 DNA: TGTGCCAGCTCCCGCGGAGAGCAGTACTTC; CDR3 protein: CASSRGEQYF
V gene: TRBV18; clone size: .; D gene: .; J gene: TRBJ2-6; CDR3 DNA: TGTGCCAGCTCACCGATTTCGGGCAGGGGCAGCTCTGGGGCCAACGTCCTGACTTTC; CDR3 protein: CASSPISGRGSSGANVLTF
V gene: TRBV6-5; clone size: .; D gene: TRBD2; J gene: TRBJ2-3; CDR3 DNA: TGTGCCAGCAGACGGCAAAGCGGGGGGGCGCAGTATTTT; CDR3 protein: CASRRQSGGAQYF
V gene: TRBV7-9; clone size: .; D gene: TRBD1; J gene: TRBJ1-4; CDR3 DNA: TGTGCCAGCAGCTTCCGGGACAGGGCTCCTGAAAAACTGTTTTTT; CDR3 protein: CASSFRDRAPEKLFF
V gene: TRBV7-2; clone size: .; D gene: .; J gene: TRBJ1-1; CDR3 DNA: TGTGCCAGCAGCTTAGGGTGGGAGAACACTGAAGCTTTCTTT; CDR3 protein: CASSLGWENTEAFF
V gene: TRBV19; clone size: once; D gene: .; J gene: TRBJ1-6; CDR3 DNA: TGTGCCAGTAGTATAGATAGATCACCCCTCCACTTT; CDR3 protein: CASSIDRSPLHF